These 25 T cell receptor beta chains were sequenced from one sample in a study of blood T cell repertoires in COVID-19. Profiled with immunoSEQ multiplex PCR; TCRdb holds only in-frame clones, not every one. The top ten clones hold 1.4% to 1.5% of a sample with 430,000 or so clones, about 88% of them seen once. The material sequenced was PBMCs or T cells enriched from blood (not recorded which). These TCRs come from a woman under 30 who had been exposed to COVID-19.

The V and J genes are TRBV5-1 and TRBJ1-1; 8 bases fit TRBD1. J was trimmed by 10 bases and V by 4 bases; bases with no gene match: 6. This CDR3 comprises 12 residues. Germline V gene sequence: CDR1 SGHRS, CDR2 YFSETQ. CDR3 sequence (DNA): TGCGCCAGCAGCAGGGGACAGGAGGGAGCTTTCTTT. Amino acid sequence: CASSRGQEGAFF.

This chain connects TRBV5-6 to TRBJ2-1; 11 nucleotides align to TRBD2. The J segment lost 6 bases and the V segment lost 5 bases, leaving 7 bases of the junction unmatched. In germline, CDR1 is SGHDT, CDR2 YYEEEE. The CDR3 is made up of 15 amino acids. This CDR3 reads CASRPLAGVANEQFF. In DNA, the CDR3 is TGTGCCAGCAGGCCACTAGCGGGAGTCGCCAATGAGCAGTTCTTC. Variable domain in full (rest from reference TRBV5-6 and TRBJ2-1): DAGVTQSPTHLIKTRGQQVTLRCSPKSGHDTVSWYQQALGQGPQFIFQYYEEEERQRGNFPDRFSGHQFPNYSSELNVNALLLGDSALYLCASRPLAGVANEQFFGPGTRLTVL.

V gene TRBV28 combines with J gene TRBJ2-5, with 9 bases fitting TRBD1. The V segment lost 6 bases and the J segment 3 bases; nucleotides outside the gene matches: 8. Germline V gives CDR1 MDHEN, CDR2 SYDVKM. This CDR3 has 15 amino acids. The CDR3 here is CASRETGGMEETQYF. Written as DNA, the CDR3 is TGTGCCAGCAGGGAAACAGGGGGCATGGAAGAGACCCAGTACTTC.

The V and J genes are TRBV7-8 and TRBJ2-1; 10 bases agree with TRBD1. V lost 5 bases, J lost 7 bases, and 2 bases stayed unmatched. The CDR3 runs 13 residues. The V gene's germline CDR1 is SGHVS and CDR2 FQNEAQ. Here the CDR3 reads CASSRDRGNEQFF. The CDR3 coding sequence is TGTGCCAGCAGCCGGGACAGGGGAAATGAGCAGTTCTTC. Complete variable domain (other parts from reference TRBV7-8 and TRBJ2-1): GAGVSQSPRYKVAKRGQDVALRCDPISGHVSLFWYQQALGQGPEFLTYFQNEAQLDKSGLPSDRFFAERPEGSVSTLKIQRTQQEDSAVYLCASSRDRGNEQFFGPGTRLTVL.

The chain recombines TRBV19 with TRBJ2-3; 8 nucleotides agree with TRBD2. The CDR3 totals 14 residues. CDR1 LNHDA and CDR2 SQIVND come from the germline V gene (reference sequence). Trimming took 6 bases from V and 0 from J; bases not matched to a gene: 2. Written as DNA, the CDR3 is TGTGCCAGTAGAAAGCGGGGGAGCACAGATACGCAGTATTTT. Translating it yields CASRKRGSTDTQYF.

Of note for this clone: One end of the junction fails to match germline, which may point to a read error. This chain joins TRBV19 and TRBJ1-3; D uncertain. Germline CDR1 is LNHDA and CDR2 is SQIVND (reference sequence). The length of the CDR3 is 12 residues. The CDR3 nucleotides read TGTGCCAGTAGTGCCACCAACCGGGGTCCTTCCTTT. Its protein product is CASSATNRGPSF.

The sample holds a few counts of this clone. The chain is built from TRBV3-1 (or the pseudogene TRBV3-2) and TRBJ2-1; D is possibly TRBD2 (6 bases). This CDR3 has 16 residues. CDR1 and CDR2 from the germline V gene are LGHDT and YNNKEL (reference sequence). V dropped 1 base and J dropped 2 bases, with 12 bases sitting between them. The DNA for the CDR3 is TGTGCCAGCAGCCAAGCTAATAGCGGTACCTACAATGAGCAGTTCTTC. Protein: CASSQANSGTYNEQFF.

The CDR3 DNA reads TGTGCCAGCAGCCCAGAACCGACAGGGTCTAATGAAAAACTGTTTTTT. Amino acids: CASSPEPTGSNEKLFF. V and J are TRBV9 and TRBJ1-4; TRBD1 matches 7 bases. CDR1 and CDR2 (germline): SGDLS, YYNGEE. This CDR3 has 16 amino acids. Germline trimming cut 4 bases from V and 3 bases from J; bases unmatched to any gene: 9.

With respect to this clone: Other DNA sequences from this sample encode an identical CDR3 as well. The rearrangement joins TRBV3-1 (or the pseudogene TRBV3-2) to TRBJ2-7; 7 nucleotides line up with TRBD1. Losses at the gene ends were 4 bases for V and 4 bases for J; bases not matched to a gene: 4. Germline V gives CDR1 LGHDT, CDR2 YNNKEL (reference sequence). The CDR3 loop spans 13 amino acids. Here the CDR3 reads CASSRGRGYEQYF. The CDR3 DNA reads as TGTGCCAGCAGCCGCGGCAGGGGGTACGAGCAGTACTTC.

The chain is built from TRBV28 and TRBJ2-5; 7 bases agree with TRBD1. The CDR3 loop spans 16 amino acids. V was pared by 9 bases and J by 5 bases, with 18 bases of the junction left unmatched. Germline CDR1 is MDHEN and CDR2 is SYDVKM. DNA of the CDR3: TGTGCCAGTACTAGACAGGGAACGGTTGTCTGGGAGACCCAGTACTTC. The encoded protein is CASTRQGTVVWETQYF.

V usage is TRBV6-2 or TRBV6-3 and J usage is TRBJ1-1; the D is unclear. From germline, CDR1 is MNHEY and CDR2 SVGEGT. The CDR3 runs 15 residues. Trimming took 1 base from V and 4 from J, leaving 13 bases between them. The chain's CDR3 is CASSYYHPRVTEAFF. The CDR3 DNA follows: TGTGCCAGCAGTTACTACCACCCTCGGGTCACTGAAGCTTTCTTT.

Points on this clone: Additional DNA sequences in this sample encode the identical CDR3. The chain combines TRBV14 with TRBJ1-1; 7 nucleotides line up with TRBD1. With V trimmed by 4 bases and J by 3 bases, 5 bases remained unmatched. The CDR3 is 14 amino acids. Germline V CDR1 and CDR2: SGHDN, FVKESK. The CDR3 region is CASSPDREDTEAFF. Here the CDR3 DNA reads TGTGCCAGCAGCCCAGACAGGGAAGACACTGAAGCTTTCTTT. The variable domain in full, completed from reference TRBV14 and TRBJ1-1, reads EAGVTQFPSHSVIEKGQTVTLRCDPISGHDNLYWYRRVMGKEIKFLLHFVKESKQDESGMPNNRFLAERTGGTYSTLKVQPAELEDSGVYFCASSPDREDTEAFFGQGTRLTVV.

The rearrangement links TRBV6-5 to TRBJ1-1, with 7 nucleotides matching TRBD1. CDR1 is MNHEY and CDR2 is SVGAGI in the germline V gene. V shed 9 bases, J shed 0 bases, and the junction held 4 bases outside the gene matches. This CDR3 is 13 amino acids long. Written as DNA, the CDR3 is TGTGCCAGTAGGGACAGACTGAACACTGAAGCTTTCTTT. This translates into CASRDRLNTEAFF.

The sample holds one count of this clone. The chain has TRBV28 and TRBJ1-3, with 10 bases fitting TRBD1. The CDR3 is 15 residues long. Germline V gene lookup returns CDR1 MDHEN and CDR2 SYDVKM. The J segment lost 7 bases and the V segment lost 5 bases, leaving 8 bases of the junction unmatched. Written as DNA, the CDR3 is TGTGCCAGCAGTCTTCAGGGGGGACAGGGGAACACCATATATTTT. As protein: CASSLQGGQGNTIYF.

A remark on this clone: Other DNA sequences in the same sample also yield this CDR3. The chain is built from TRBV28 and TRBJ2-7; D is perhaps TRBD2 (5 bases). The CDR3 has 12 residues. Trimming removed 2 bases at V and 4 bases at J, with 6 bases between. Germline-derived CDR1 and CDR2 are MDHEN and SYDVKM. DNA for the CDR3: TGTGCCAGCAGTTTAAGCGGTTACGAGCAGTACTTC. This sequence encodes CASSLSGYEQYF.

The chain is built from TRBV21-1 and TRBJ2-6; TRBD1 reflects the table's D call only, with no check against the DNA. TRBV21-1 is a known pseudogene. The CDR3 is 20 amino acids. DNA of the CDR3: TGTGCCAGCAGCAAAGCCGGGCGGACAGAAGTCGACGAAAGGGCCAACGTCCTGACTTTC. This translates into CASSKAGRTEVDERANVLTF.

The chain is built from TRBV6-1 and TRBJ2-2, with D unclear. The ends were cut back, 2 bases at V and 1 base at J, with 8 bases in the middle. The CDR3 is 15 amino acids. Germline CDR1 MNHNS, CDR2 SASEGT. The CDR3 DNA reads as TGTGCCAGCAGTGAATGGGCAGGGAACACCGGGGAGCTGTTTTTT. Translating it yields CASSEWAGNTGELFF.

The rearrangement joins TRBV30 to TRBJ1-2; D remains unclear. This CDR3 comprises 13 residues. Germline assignment: CDR1 GTSNPN and CDR2 SVGIG (reference sequence). The ends were cut back, 4 bases at V and 4 bases at J, with 13 bases in the middle. The CDR3 loop is CAWNTGAGYGYTF. CDR3 sequence (DNA): TGTGCCTGGAATACGGGAGCGGGCTATGGCTACACCTTC. Using reference TRBV30 and TRBJ1-2 for the parts outside the CDR3, the full variable domain is SQTIHQWPATLVQPVGSPLSLECTVEGTSNPNLYWYRQAAGRGLQLLFYSVGIGQISSEVPQNLSASRPQDRQFILSSKKLLLSDSGFYLCAWNTGAGYGYTFGSGTRLTVV.

This clone has only a few counts. The identical CDR3 is also encoded by other nucleotide sequences in the sample. The rearrangement uses TRBV18 and TRBJ2-7, with unresolved D. The CDR3 is 13 amino acids. The V gene's germline CDR1 is KGHSH and CDR2 LQKENI. The V end was cut by 2 bases, the J end by 0 bases, with 5 bases between. The CDR3 here is CASSPGSSYEQYF. In DNA, the CDR3 is TGTGCCAGCTCACCAGGCAGCTCCTACGAGCAGTACTTC.

The rearrangement joins TRBV28 to TRBJ1-5; 10 bases are shared with TRBD1. The CDR3 consists of 15 residues. Germline CDR1 reads MDHEN; CDR2 reads SYDVKM. V dropped 9 bases and J dropped 2; count of bases not matched to a gene: 7. CDR3 protein: CASAGTGARNQPQHF. In DNA, the CDR3 is TGTGCCAGTGCCGGGACAGGGGCACGCAATCAGCCCCAGCATTTT.

The CDR3 nucleotides read TGCGCCAGCAGCCTGGACAGGGGGGAGCAGTTCTTC. This sequence encodes CASSLDRGEQFF. The chain combines TRBV5-1 with TRBJ2-1, with 10 bases lining up with TRBD1. CDR1 SGHRS and CDR2 YFSETQ come from the germline V gene. The length of the CDR3 is 12 residues. V lost 4 bases, J lost 10 bases, and 2 bases stayed unmatched.

In DNA form, the CDR3 reads TGTGCCAGCAGCGTAGCCGCAGTGACAGGGTTTGGCTATGGCTACACCTTC. Amino acids: CASSVAAVTGFGYGYTF. This chain uses TRBV9 with TRBJ1-2; 7 nucleotides match TRBD1. After removal of 0 bases from V and 4 bases from J, the junction contained 12 bases not matched to a gene. This CDR3 comprises 17 residues. Germline values: CDR1 SGDLS, CDR2 YYNGEE.

The chain recombines TRBV28 with TRBJ1-5; weak D call: TRBD1 (5 bases). Germline V CDR1 and CDR2: MDHEN, SYDVKM. The V end was cut by 7 bases, the J end by 6 bases, with 16 bases between. CDR3 size: 14 residues. CDR3 amino acids: CASNLLEGRQPQHF. For the CDR3, the DNA is TGTGCCAGCAACCTCTTGGAGGGGCGTCAGCCCCAGCATTTT.

V gene TRBV9 combines with J gene TRBJ2-3; D remains unclear. With 1 base removed from V and 5 bases from J, the gap between germline ends came to 5 bases. Germline assignment: CDR1 SGDLS and CDR2 YYNGEE. The CDR3 has 12 amino acids. CDR3 bases: TGTGCCAGCAGCGTACTGTTAGATACGCAGTATTTT. This gives the protein CASSVLLDTQYF.

The chain uses TRBV7-6 and TRBJ2-1, with 9 bases aligning to TRBD2. V lost 2 bases and J lost 1; bases outside the gene matches: 9. Germline CDR1 is SGHVS and CDR2 is FNYEAQ. The CDR3 is made up of 18 amino acids. The CDR3 spells CASSLPPGAGGSYNEQFF. The CDR3 coding sequence is TGTGCCAGCAGCTTACCCCCGGGGGCGGGAGGGTCCTACAATGAGCAGTTCTTC.